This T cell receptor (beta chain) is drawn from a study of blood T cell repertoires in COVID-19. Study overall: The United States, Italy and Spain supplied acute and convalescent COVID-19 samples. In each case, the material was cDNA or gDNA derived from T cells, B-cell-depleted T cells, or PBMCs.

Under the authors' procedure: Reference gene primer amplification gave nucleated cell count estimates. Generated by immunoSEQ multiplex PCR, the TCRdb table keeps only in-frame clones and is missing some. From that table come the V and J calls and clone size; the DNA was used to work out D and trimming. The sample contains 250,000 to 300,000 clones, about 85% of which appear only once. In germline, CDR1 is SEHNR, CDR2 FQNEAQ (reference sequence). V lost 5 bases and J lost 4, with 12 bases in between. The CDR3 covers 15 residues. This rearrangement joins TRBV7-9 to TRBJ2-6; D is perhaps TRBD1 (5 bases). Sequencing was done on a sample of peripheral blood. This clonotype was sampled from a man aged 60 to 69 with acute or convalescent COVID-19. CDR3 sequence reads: CASSPPGLGANVLTF. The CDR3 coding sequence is TGTGCCAGCAGCCCCCCAGGGTTGGGGGCCAACGTCCTGACTTTC. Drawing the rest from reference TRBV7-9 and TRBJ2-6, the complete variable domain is DTGVSQNPRHKITKRGQNVTFRCDPISEHNRLYWYRQTLGQGPEFLTYFQNEAQLEKSRLLSDRFSAERPKGSFSTLEIQRTEQGDSAMYLCASSPPGLGANVLTFGAGSRLTVL.